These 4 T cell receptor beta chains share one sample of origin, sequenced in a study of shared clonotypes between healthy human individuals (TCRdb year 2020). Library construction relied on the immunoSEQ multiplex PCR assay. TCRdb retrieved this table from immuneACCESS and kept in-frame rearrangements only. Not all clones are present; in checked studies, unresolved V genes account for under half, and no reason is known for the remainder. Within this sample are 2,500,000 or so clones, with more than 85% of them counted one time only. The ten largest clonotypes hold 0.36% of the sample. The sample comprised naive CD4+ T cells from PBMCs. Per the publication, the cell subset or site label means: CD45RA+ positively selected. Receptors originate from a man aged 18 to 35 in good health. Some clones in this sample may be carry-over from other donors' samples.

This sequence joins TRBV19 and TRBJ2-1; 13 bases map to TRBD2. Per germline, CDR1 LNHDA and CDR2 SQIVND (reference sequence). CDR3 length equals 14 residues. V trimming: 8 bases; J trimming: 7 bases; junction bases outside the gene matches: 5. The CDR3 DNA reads TGTGCCAGTGAACAACTAGCGGGAGGGAATGAGCAGTTCTTC. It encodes CASEQLAGGNEQFF.

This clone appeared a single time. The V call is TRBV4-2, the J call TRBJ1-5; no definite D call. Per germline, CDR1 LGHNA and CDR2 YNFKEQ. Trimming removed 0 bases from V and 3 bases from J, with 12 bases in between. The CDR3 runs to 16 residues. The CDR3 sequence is CASSQDFPVSNQPQHF. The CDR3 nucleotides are TGTGCCAGCAGCCAAGACTTTCCTGTCTCCAATCAGCCCCAGCATTTT.

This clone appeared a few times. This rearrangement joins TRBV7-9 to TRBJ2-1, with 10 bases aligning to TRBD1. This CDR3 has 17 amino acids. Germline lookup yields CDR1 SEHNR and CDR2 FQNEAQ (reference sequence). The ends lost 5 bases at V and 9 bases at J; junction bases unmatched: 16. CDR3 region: CASSHAGDRGFPCEQFF. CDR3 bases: TGTGCCAGCAGCCATGCTGGGGACAGGGGATTCCCGTGTGAGCAGTTCTTC.

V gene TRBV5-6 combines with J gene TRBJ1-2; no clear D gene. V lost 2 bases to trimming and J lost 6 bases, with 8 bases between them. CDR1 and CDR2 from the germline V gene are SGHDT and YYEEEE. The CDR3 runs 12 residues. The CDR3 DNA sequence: TGTGCCAGCAGCTTACTTGGGGATGGCTACACCTTC. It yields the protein CASSLLGDGYTF.